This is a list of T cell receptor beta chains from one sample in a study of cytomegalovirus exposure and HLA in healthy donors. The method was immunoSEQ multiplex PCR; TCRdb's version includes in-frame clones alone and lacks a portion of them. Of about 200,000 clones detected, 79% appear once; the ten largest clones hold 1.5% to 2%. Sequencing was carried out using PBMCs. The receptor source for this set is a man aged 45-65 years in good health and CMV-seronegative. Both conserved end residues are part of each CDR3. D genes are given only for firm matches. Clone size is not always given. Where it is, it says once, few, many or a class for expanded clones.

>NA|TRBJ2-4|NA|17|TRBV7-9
CASSLNGGVLAKNIQYF
TGTGCCAGCAGCCTAAACGGCGGGGTATTAGCCAAAAACATTCAGTACTTC
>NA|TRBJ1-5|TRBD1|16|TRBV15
CATSRTDRVRNQPQHF
TGTGCCACCAGCAGAACAGACAGGGTAAGGAATCAGCCCCAGCATTTT
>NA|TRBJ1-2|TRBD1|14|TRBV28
CASRGTGIIYGYTF
TGTGCCAGCAGGGGGACAGGGATCATCTATGGCTACACCTTC
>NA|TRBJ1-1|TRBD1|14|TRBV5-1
CASSPEDRNYEAFF
TGCGCCAGCAGCCCCGAGGACAGGAATTATGAAGCTTTCTTT
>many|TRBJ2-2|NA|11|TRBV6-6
CASSYLGELFF
TGTGCCAGCAGTTACCTCGGGGAGCTGTTTTTT
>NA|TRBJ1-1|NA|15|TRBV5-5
CASSLVQGLNTEAFF
TGTGCCAGCAGCTTGGTGCAGGGCTTGAACACTGAAGCTTTCTTT
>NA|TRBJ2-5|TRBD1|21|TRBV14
CASSQVTVVYRDRGQSETQYF
TGTGCCAGCAGCCAAGTCACAGTGGTATACCGGGACAGGGGGCAATCAGAGACCCAGTACTTC
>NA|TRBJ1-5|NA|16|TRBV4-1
CASSREDGGAYQPQHF
TGCGCCAGCAGCCGAGAGGATGGGGGCGCATATCAGCCCCAGCATTTT
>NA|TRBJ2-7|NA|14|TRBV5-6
CASSLGLLNYEQYF
TGTGCCAGCAGCTTGGGACTGCTGAACTACGAGCAGTACTTC
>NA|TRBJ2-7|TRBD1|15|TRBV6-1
CASSEGTGGFYEQYF
TGTGCCAGCAGTGAAGGGACAGGGGGCTTCTACGAGCAGTACTTC
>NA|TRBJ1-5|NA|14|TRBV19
CASSMRTSNQPQHF
TGTGCCAGTAGTATGAGAACTAGCAATCAGCCCCAGCATTTT
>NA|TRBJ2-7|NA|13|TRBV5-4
CASSVAGVSEQYF
TGTGCCAGCAGCGTCGCCGGGGTTTCCGAGCAGTACTTC
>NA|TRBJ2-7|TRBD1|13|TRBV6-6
CASNADRGYEQYF
TGTGCCAGCAACGCGGACAGGGGCTACGAGCAGTACTTC
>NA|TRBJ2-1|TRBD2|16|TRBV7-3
CASSLRLAGGGDEQFF
TGTGCCAGCAGCTTAAGGCTAGCGGGAGGCGGTGATGAGCAGTTCTTC
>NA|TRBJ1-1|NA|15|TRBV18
CASSPIAQGNTEAFF
TGTGCCAGCTCACCAATTGCTCAGGGGAACACTGAAGCTTTCTTT
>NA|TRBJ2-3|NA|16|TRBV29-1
CSVGPAGEDFTDTQYF
TGCAGCGTCGGGCCAGCGGGCGAGGACTTCACAGATACGCAGTATTTT
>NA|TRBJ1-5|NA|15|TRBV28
CASRPRGYSNQPQHF
TGTGCCAGCAGGCCCAGGGGTTATAGCAATCAGCCCCAGCATTTT
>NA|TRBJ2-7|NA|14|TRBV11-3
CASSTSGHPYEQYF
TGTGCCAGCAGCACCTCGGGACACCCTTACGAGCAGTACTTC
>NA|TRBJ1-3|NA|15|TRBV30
CAWRGDRTSGNTIYF
TGTGCCTGGAGGGGAGACAGGACCTCTGGAAACACCATATATTTT
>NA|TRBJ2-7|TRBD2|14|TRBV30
CAWSISSGSYEQYF
TGTGCCTGGAGTATTTCTAGCGGCTCCTACGAGCAGTACTTC
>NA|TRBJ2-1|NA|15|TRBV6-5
CASTPRRAGYNEQFF
TGTGCCAGCACGCCCAGGCGGGCGGGATACAATGAGCAGTTCTTC
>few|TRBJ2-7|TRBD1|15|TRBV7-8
CASSSPGQGAYEQYF
TGTGCCAGCAGCTCGCCGGGACAGGGGGCCTACGAGCAGTACTTC
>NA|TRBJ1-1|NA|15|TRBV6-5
CASSYRGSFNTEAFF
TGTGCCAGCAGTTACAGGGGGTCTTTTAACACTGAAGCTTTCTTT
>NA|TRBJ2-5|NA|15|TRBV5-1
CASSFISGSQETQYF
TGCGCCAGCAGCTTTATTAGCGGTTCCCAAGAGACCCAGTACTTC
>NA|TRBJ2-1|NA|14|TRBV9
CASSGGLPYNEQFF
TGTGCCAGCAGCGGGGGACTCCCATACAATGAGCAGTTCTTC
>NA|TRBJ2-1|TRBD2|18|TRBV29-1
CSVDIQTRTSGNYNEQFF
TGCAGCGTTGATATCCAGACTCGGACTAGCGGGAACTACAATGAGCAGTTCTTC
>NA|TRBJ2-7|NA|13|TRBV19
CASSFGETYEQYF
TGTGCCAGTAGTTTCGGAGAGACCTACGAGCAGTACTTC
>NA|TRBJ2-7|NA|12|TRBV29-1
CSVSTDSYEQYF
TGCAGCGTCTCGACAGATTCCTACGAGCAGTACTTC
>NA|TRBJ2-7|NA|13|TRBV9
CASSVDGSYEQYF
TGTGCCAGCAGCGTAGACGGGTCCTACGAGCAGTACTTC
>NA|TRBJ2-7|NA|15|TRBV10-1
CASSESQGGLHEQYF
TGCGCCAGCAGTGAGTCTCAGGGTGGGCTCCACGAGCAGTACTTC
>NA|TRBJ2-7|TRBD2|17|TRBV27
CASSSLADWSSSYEQYF
TGTGCCAGCAGTTCACTAGCGGATTGGAGTAGCTCCTACGAGCAGTACTTC
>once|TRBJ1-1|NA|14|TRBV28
CASRTSGWNTEAFF
TGTGCCAGCAGGACAAGTGGGTGGAACACTGAAGCTTTCTTT
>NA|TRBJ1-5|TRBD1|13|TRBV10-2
CASLGGLGQPQHF
TGCGCCAGCTTAGGGGGCCTGGGTCAGCCCCAGCATTTT
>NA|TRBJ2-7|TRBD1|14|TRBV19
CASSVRTGAYEQYF
TGTGCCAGTAGTGTCCGGACAGGAGCCTACGAGCAGTACTTC
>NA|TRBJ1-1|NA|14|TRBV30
CAWSEDSRNTEAFF
TGTGCCTGGAGTGAGGACAGTCGGAACACTGAAGCTTTCTTT
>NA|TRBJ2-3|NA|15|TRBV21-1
CASSIRGGGTDTQYF
TGTGCCAGCAGCATCCGAGGGGGGGGCACAGATACGCAGTATTTT
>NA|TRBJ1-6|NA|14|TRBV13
CASSLQGVNSPLHF
TGTGCCAGCAGCTTACAAGGGGTGAATTCACCCCTCCACTTT
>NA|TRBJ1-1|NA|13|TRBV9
CASSDGQNTEAFF
TGTGCCAGCAGCGACGGACAGAACACTGAAGCTTTCTTT
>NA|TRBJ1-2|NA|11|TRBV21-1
CASSKASGYTF
TGTGCCAGCAGCAAAGCGAGTGGCTACACCTTC
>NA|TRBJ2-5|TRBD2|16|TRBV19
CASSIVVAGGRETQYF
TGTGCCAGTAGTATAGTGGTAGCGGGAGGCAGGGAGACCCAGTACTTC
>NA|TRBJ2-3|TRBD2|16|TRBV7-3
CASSEMGLAGTDTQYF
TGTGCCAGCAGCGAAATGGGACTAGCGGGCACAGATACGCAGTATTTT
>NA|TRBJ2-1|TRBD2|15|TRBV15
CATSSPGLALNEQFF
TGTGCCACCAGCAGTCCGGGACTAGCGCTCAATGAGCAGTTCTTC
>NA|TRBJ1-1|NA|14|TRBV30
CAWSGVGPNTEAFF
TGTGCCTGGTCCGGGGTTGGTCCGAACACTGAAGCTTTCTTT
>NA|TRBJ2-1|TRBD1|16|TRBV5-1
CASSLWGQGASGEQFF
TGCGCCAGCAGCTTGTGGGGACAGGGGGCGTCGGGTGAGCAGTTCTTC
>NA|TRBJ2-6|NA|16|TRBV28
CASSKRRSSGANVLTF
TGTGCCAGCAGCAAACGACGGAGCTCTGGGGCCAACGTCCTGACTTTC